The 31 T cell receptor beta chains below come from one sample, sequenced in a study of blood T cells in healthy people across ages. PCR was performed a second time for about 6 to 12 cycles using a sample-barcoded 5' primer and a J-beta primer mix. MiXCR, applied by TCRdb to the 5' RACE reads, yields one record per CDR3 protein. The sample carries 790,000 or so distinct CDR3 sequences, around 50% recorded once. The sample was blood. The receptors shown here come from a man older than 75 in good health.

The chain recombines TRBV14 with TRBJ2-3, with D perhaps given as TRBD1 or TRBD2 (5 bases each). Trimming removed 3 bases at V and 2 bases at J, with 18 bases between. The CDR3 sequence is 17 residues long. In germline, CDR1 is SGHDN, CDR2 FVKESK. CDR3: CASSQGRGDHFTDTQYF. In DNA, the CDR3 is TGTGCCAGCAGCCAGGGGAGAGGGGACCACTTCACAGATACGCAGTATTTT. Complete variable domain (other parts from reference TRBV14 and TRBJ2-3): EAGVTQFPSHSVIEKGQTVTLRCDPISGHDNLYWYRRVMGKEIKFLLHFVKESKQDESGMPNNRFLAERTGGTYSTLKVQPAELEDSGVYFCASSQGRGDHFTDTQYFGPGTRLTVL.

As DNA, the CDR3 is TGCAGCGGGGGTAACACAGATACGCAGTATTTT. This translates into CSGGNTDTQYF. The chain carries TRBV29-1 and TRBJ2-3, with D hard to call. CDR1 and CDR2 (germline): SQVTM, ANQGSEA. Trimming shortened V by 7 bases and J by 2 bases, and 7 bases separated the two germline ends. This CDR3 is built from 11 residues.

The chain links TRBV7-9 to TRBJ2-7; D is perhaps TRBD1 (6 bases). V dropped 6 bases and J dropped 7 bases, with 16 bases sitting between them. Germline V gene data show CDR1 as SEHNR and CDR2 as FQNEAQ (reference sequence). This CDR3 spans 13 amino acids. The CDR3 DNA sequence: TGTGCCAGCAGGGACAGTACGGCGTCTGAGCAGTACTTC. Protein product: CASRDSTASEQYF.

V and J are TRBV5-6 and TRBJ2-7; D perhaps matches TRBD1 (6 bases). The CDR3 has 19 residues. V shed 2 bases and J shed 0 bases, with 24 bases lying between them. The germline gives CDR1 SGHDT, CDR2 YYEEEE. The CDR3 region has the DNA TGTGCCAGCAGCTTTAAACCCCCCGGGTGGCAGGGGAGCTCCTACGAGCAGTACTTC. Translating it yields CASSFKPPGWQGSSYEQYF.

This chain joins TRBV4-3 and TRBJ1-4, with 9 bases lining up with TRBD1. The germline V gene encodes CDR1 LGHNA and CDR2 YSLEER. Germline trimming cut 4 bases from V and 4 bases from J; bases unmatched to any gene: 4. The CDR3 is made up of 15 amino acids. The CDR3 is CASSPGDRDNEKLFF. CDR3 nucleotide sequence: TGCGCCAGCAGCCCCGGGGACAGGGATAATGAAAAACTGTTTTTT.

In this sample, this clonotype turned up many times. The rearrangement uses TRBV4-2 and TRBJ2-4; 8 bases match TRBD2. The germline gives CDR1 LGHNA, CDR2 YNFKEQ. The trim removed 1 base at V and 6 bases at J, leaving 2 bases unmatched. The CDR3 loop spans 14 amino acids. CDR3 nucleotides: TGTGCCAGCAGCCAAGCACTAGCGGCAAACATTCAGTACTTC. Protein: CASSQALAANIQYF.

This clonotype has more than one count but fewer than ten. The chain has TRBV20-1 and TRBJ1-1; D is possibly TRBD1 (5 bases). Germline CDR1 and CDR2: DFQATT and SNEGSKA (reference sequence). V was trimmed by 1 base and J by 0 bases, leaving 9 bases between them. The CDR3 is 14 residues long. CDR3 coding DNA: TGCAGTGCTAGAGGGCAGGGAGTGAACACTGAAGCTTTCTTT. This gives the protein CSARGQGVNTEAFF.

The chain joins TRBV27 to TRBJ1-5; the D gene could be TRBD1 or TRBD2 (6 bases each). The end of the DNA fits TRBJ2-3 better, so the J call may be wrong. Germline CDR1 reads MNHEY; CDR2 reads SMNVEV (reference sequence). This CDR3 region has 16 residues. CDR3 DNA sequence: TGTGCCAGCAGTCAGATTAGGGGGGCTAGCAATCAGCCCCAGTATTTT. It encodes CASSQIRGASNQPQYF.

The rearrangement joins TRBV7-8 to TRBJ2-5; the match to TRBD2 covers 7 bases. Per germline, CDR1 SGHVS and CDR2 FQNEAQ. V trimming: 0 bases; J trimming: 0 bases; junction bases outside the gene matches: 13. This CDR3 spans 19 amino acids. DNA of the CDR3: TGTGCCAGCAGCTTAGCGTCTTATGAGCGGGGCCTGTACCAAGAGACCCAGTACTTC. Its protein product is CASSLASYERGLYQETQYF.

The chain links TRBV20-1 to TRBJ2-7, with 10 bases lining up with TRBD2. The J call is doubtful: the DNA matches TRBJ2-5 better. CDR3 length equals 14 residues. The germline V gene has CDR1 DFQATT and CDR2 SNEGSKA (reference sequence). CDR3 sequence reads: CSARAGTSDETQYF. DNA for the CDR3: TGCAGTGCTAGAGCCGGGACTAGCGATGAGACCCAGTACTTC.

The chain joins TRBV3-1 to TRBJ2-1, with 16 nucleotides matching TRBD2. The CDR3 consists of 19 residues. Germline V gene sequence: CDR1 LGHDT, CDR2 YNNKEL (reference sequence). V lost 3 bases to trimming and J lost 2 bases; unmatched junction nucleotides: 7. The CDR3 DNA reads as TGTGCCAGCAGCCAGGCCGGGACTAGCGGGAGGGTCGCCTACAATGAGCAGTTCTTC. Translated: CASSQAGTSGRVAYNEQFF.

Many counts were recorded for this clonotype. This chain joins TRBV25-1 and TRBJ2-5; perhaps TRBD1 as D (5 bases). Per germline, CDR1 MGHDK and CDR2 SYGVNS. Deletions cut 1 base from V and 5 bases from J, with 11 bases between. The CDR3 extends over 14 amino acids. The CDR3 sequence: CASSESPRAETQYF. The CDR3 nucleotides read TGTGCCAGCAGTGAATCTCCCAGGGCGGAGACCCAGTACTTC.

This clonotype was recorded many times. CDR3 residues: CASSPGLLGTSGGCEQFF. CDR3 sequence (DNA): TGCGCCAGCAGCCCTGGCCTCTTGGGGACTAGCGGGGGATGTGAGCAGTTCTTC. This chain connects TRBV4-1 to TRBJ2-1; the match to TRBD2 covers 14 bases. This CDR3 region has 18 residues. With V trimmed by 4 bases and J by 9 bases, 14 bases remained unmatched. Germline V CDR1 and CDR2: MGHRA, YSYEKL.

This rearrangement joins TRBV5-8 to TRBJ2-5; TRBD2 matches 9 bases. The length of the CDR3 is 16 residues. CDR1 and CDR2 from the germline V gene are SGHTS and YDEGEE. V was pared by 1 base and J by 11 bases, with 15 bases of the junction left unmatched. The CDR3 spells CASSLWVSGSRGEQYF. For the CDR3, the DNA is TGTGCCAGCAGCTTGTGGGTTAGCGGGAGTCGCGGTGAGCAGTACTTC.

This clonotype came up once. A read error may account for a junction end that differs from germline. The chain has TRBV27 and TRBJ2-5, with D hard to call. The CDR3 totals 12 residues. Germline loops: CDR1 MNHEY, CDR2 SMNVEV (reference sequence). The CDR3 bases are TGTGCCAGCAAAGGCCCTTCCGAGACCCTGTACTTC. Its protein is CASKGPSETLYF.

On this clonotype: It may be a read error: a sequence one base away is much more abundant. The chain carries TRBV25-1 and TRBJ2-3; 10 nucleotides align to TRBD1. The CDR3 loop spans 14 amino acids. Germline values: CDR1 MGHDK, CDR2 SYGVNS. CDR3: CVSSPTGGRETQYF. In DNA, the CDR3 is TGTGTCAGCAGCCCGACAGGGGGCAGAGAGACGCAGTATTTT.

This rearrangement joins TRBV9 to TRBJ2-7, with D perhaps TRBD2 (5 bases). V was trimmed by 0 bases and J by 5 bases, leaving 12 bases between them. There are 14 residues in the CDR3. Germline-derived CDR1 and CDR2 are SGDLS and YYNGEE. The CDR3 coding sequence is TGTGCCAGCAGCGTAGGAGGGAGTACCCACGAGCAGTACTTC. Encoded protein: CASSVGGSTHEQYF.

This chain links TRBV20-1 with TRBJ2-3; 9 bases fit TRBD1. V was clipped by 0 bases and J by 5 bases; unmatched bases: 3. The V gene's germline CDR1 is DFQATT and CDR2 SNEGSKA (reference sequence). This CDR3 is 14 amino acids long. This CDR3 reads CSAREDRGRDTQYF. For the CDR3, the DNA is TGCAGTGCTAGAGAAGACAGGGGGAGAGATACGCAGTATTTT.

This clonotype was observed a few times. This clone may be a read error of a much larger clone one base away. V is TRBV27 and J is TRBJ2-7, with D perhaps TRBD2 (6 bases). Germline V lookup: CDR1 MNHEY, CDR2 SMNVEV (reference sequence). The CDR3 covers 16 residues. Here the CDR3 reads CVSSSGKSGFTYEQYF. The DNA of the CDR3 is TGTGTCAGCAGTTCCGGTAAAAGCGGGTTTACCTACGAGCAGTACTTC.

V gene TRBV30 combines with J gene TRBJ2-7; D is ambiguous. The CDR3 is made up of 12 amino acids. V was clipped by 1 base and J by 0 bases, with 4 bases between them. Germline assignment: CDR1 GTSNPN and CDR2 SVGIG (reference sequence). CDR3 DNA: TGTGCCTGGAGTGGGACCTCCTACGAGCAGTACTTC. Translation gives CAWSGTSYEQYF. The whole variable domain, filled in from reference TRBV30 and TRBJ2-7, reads SQTIHQWPATLVQPVGSPLSLECTVEGTSNPNLYWYRQAAGRGLQLLFYSVGIGQISSEVPQNLSASRPQDRQFILSSKKLLLSDSGFYLCAWSGTSYEQYFGPGTRLTVT.

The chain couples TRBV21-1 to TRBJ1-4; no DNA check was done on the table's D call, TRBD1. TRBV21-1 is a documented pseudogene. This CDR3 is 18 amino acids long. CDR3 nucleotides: TGTGCCAGCAGCAAAAGCCGTCGACACAGGGGGCTTAGTGAAAAACTGTTTTTT. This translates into CASSKSRRHRGLSEKLFF.

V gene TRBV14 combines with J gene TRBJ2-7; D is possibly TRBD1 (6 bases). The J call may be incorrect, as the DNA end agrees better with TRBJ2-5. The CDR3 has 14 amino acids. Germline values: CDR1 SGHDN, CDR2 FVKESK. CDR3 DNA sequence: TGTGCCAGCAGCCAACATATACAGGGCGAGACCCAGTACTTC. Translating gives CASSQHIQGETQYF.

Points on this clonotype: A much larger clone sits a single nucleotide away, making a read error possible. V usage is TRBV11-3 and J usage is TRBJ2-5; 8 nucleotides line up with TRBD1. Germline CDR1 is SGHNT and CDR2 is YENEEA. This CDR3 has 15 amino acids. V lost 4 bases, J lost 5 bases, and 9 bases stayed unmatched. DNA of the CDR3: TGTGCCAGCAGCTCTCTGACAGGGGAGGCGGAGACCCAGTACTTC. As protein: CASSSLTGEAETQYF.

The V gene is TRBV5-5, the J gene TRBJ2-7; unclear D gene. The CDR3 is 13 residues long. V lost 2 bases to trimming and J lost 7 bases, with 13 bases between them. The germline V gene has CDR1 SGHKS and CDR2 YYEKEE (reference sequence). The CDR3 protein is CASSFREGFEQYF. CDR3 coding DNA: TGTGCCAGCAGCTTTCGTGAAGGGTTTGAGCAGTACTTC.

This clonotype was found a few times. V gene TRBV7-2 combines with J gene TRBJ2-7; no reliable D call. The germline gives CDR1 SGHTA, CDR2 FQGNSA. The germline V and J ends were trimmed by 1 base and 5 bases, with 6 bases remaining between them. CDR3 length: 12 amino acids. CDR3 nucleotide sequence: TGTGCCAGCAGCTTAGGGCCCAACGAGCAGTACTTC. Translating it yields CASSLGPNEQYF.

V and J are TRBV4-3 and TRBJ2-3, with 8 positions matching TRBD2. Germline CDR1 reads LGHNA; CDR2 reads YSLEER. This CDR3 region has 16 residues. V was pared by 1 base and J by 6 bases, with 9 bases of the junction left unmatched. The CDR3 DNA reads TGCGCCAGCAGCCAAGGGAACGGGAGGGCTCCCGATACGCAGTATTTT. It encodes CASSQGNGRAPDTQYF.

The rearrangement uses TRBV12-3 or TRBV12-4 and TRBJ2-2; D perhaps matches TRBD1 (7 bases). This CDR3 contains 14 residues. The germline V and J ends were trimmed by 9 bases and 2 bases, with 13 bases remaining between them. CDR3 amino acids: CASWGDSNTGELFF. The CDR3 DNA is TGTGCCAGTTGGGGGGACAGTAACACCGGGGAGCTGTTTTTT.

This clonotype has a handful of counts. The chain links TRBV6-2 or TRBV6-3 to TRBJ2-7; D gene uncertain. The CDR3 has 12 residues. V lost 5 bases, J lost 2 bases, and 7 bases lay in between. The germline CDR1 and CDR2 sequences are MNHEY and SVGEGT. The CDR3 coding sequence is TGTGCCAGCAGTCCCGTGGCCTACGAGCAGTACTTC. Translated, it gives CASSPVAYEQYF.

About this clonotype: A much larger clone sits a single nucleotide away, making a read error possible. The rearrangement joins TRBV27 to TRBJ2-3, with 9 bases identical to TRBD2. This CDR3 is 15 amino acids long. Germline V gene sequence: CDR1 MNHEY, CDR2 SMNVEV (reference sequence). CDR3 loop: CASSGIAGAPETQYF. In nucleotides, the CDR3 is TGTGCCAGCAGTGGGATAGCGGGAGCTCCAGAGACGCAGTATTTT.

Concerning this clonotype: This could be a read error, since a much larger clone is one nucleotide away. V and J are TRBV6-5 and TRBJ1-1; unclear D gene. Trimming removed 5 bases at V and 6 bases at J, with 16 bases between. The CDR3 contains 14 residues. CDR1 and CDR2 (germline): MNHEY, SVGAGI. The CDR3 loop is CASSRTGRVAEAFF. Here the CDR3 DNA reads TGTGCCAGCAGTAGGACCGGGCGAGTCGCTGAAGCTTTCTTT.

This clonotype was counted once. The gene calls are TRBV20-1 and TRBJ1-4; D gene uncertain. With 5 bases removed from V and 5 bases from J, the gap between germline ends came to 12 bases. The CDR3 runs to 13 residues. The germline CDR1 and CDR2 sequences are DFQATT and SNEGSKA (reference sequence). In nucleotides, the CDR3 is TGCAGTGCTCCCCGGGATCTGAATGAAAAACTGTTTTTT. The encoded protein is CSAPRDLNEKLFF.